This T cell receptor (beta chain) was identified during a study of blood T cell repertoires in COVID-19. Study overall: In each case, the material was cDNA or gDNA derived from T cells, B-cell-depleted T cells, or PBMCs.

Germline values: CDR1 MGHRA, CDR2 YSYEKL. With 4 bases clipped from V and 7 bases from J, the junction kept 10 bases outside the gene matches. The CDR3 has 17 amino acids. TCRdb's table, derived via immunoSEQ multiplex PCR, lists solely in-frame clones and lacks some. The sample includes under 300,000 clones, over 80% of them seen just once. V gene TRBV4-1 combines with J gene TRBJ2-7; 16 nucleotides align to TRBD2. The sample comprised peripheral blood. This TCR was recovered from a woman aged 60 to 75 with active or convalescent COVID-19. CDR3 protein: CASSRTGTSGRAAEQYF. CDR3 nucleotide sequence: TGCGCCAGCAGCCGCACGGGGACTAGCGGGAGGGCCGCGGAGCAGTACTTC.